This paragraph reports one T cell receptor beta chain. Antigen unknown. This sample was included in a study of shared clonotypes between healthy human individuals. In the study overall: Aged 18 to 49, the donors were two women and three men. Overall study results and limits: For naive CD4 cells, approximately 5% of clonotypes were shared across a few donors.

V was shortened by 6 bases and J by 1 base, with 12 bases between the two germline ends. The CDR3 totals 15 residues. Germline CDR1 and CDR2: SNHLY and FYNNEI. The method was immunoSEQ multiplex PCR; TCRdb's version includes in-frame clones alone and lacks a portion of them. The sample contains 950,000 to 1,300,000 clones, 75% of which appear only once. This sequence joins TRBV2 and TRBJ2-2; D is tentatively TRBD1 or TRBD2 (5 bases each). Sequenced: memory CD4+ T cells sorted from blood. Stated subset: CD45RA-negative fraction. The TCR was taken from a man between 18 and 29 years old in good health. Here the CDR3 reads CASRGSGRNTGELFF. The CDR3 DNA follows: TGTGCCAGCAGGGGGTCGGGGCGGAACACCGGGGAGCTGTTTTTT.